This T cell receptor beta chain was sequenced for a study of response to subunit inactivated influenza vaccine. This CDR3 is 12 amino acids long. The V gene lost 4 bases and the J gene lost 7 bases, with 10 bases spanning the gap. Per the germline V gene, CDR1 is SGHRS and CDR2 is YFSETQ. General observations from the study: A suggestion made by the authors is that each seasonal influenza vaccination recruits few new T cells.

TCRdb analysed the RT-PCR reads with MiXCR anew, one entry per CDR3 protein. The sample holds under 950,000 distinct CDR3 sequences; 21% are singletons and the top ten take 10%. This clonotype showed up just a few times. Its antigen is unidentified. The chain links TRBV5-1 to TRBJ2-3; D unresolved. The sequenced sample was PBMCs from blood, obtained 4 to 6 days after vaccination. The receptor comes from a man aged 45 to 65 who received an inactivated influenza vaccine. CDR3 amino acids: CASSLVLNTQYF. CDR3 sequence (DNA): TGCGCCAGCAGCCTGGTGCTCAATACGCAGTATTTT. Variable domain in full (rest from reference TRBV5-1 and TRBJ2-3): KAGVTQTPRYLIKTRGQQVTLSCSPISGHRSVSWYQQTPGQGLQFLFEYFSETQRNKGNFPGRFSGRQFSNSRSEMNVSTLELGDSALYLCASSLVLNTQYFGPGTRLTVL.